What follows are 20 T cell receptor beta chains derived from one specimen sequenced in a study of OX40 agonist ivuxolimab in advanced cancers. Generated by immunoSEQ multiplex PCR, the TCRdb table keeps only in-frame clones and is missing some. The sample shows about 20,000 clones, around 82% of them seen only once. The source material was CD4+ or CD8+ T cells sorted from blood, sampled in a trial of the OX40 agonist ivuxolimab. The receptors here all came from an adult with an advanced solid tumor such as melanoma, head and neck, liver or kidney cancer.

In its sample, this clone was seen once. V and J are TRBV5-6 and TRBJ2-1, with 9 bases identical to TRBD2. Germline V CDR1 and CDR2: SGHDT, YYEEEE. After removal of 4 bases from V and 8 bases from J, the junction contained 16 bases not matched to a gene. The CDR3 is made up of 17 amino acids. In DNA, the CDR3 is TGTGCCAGCAGCCTCCGACGGGCGGGGGGGATCAGAGATGAGCAGTTCTTC. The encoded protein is CASSLRRAGGIRDEQFF.

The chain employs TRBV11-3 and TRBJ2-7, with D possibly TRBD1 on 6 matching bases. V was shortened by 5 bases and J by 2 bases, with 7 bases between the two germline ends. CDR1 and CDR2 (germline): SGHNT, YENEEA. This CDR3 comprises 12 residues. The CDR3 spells CASSGQTYEQYF. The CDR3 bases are TGTGCCAGCAGCGGACAGACCTACGAGCAGTACTTC.

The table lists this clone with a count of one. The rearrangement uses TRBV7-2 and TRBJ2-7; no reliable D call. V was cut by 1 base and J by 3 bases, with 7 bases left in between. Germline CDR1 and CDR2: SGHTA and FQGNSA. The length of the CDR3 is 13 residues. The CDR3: CASSLDSIYEQYF. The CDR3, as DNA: TGTGCCAGCAGCTTAGACAGCATCTACGAGCAGTACTTC.

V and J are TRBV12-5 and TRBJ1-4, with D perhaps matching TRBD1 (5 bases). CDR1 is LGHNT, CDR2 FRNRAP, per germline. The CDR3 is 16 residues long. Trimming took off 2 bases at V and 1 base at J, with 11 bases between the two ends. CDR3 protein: CASGLSRQLTNEKLFF. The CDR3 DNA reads TGTGCTAGTGGTTTGTCCCGACAGTTAACTAATGAAAAACTGTTTTTT.

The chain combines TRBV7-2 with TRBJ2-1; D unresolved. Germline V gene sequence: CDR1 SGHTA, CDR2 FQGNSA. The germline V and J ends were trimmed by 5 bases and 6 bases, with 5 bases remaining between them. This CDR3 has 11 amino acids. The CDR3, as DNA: TGTGCCAGCAGCCGGACCAATGAGCAGTTCTTC. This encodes CASSRTNEQFF.

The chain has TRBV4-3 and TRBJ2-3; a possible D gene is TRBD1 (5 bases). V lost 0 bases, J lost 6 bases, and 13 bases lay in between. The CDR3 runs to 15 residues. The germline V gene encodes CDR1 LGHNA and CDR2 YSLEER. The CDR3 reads CASSQDLPGPDTQYF. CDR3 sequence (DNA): TGCGCCAGCAGCCAAGATCTTCCAGGGCCCGATACGCAGTATTTT.

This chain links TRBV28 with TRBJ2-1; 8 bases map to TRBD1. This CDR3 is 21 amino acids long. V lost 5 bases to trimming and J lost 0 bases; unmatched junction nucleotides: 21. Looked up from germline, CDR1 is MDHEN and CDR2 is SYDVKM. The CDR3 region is CASSHRQGAVGFASSYNEQFF. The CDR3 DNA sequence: TGTGCCAGCAGTCACCGCCAGGGGGCCGTTGGTTTTGCGAGCTCCTACAATGAGCAGTTCTTC.

In DNA, the CDR3 is TGTGCCAGCAGTGTTCAGAGACGGAACACTGAAGCTTTCTTT. Protein: CASSVQRRNTEAFF. This chain uses TRBV2 with TRBJ1-1; D gene uncertain. CDR3 length: 14 amino acids. The V gene lost 4 bases and the J gene lost 1 base, with 10 bases spanning the gap. Germline loops: CDR1 SNHLY, CDR2 FYNNEI. The whole variable domain, filled in from reference TRBV2 and TRBJ1-1, reads EPEVTQTPSHQVTQMGQEVILRCVPISNHLYFYWYRQILGQKVEFLVSFYNNEISEKSEIFDDQFSVERPDGSNFTLKIRSTKLEDSAMYFCASSVQRRNTEAFFGQGTRLTVV.

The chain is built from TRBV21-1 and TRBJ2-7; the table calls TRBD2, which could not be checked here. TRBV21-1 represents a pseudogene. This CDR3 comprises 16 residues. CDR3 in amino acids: CASSPGGGGAEHEQYF. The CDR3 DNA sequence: TGTGCCAGCAGCCCGGGTGGGGGGGGCGCTGAACACGAGCAGTACTTC.

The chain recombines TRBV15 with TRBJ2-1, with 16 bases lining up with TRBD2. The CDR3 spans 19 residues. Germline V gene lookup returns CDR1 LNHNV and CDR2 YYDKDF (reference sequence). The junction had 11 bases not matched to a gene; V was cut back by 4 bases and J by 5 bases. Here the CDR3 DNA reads TGTGCCACCAGCACCATAGGGACTAGCGGGAGGGCAGCGAACAATGAGCAGTTCTTC. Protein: CATSTIGTSGRAANNEQFF.

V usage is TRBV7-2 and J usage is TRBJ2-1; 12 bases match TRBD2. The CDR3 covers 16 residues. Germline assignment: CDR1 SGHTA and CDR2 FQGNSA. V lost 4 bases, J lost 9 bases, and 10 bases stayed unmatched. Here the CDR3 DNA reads TGTGCCAGCAGCTGGGATCTAGCGGGAGGGCGGGGTGAGCAGTTCTTC. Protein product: CASSWDLAGGRGEQFF.

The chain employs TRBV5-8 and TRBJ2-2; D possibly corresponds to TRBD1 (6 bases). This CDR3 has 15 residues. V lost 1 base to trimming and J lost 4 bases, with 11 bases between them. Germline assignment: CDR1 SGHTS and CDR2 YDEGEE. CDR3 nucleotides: TGTGCCAGCAGCTTGTTCAGGGGTGGCACCGGGGAGCTGTTTTTT. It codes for CASSLFRGGTGELFF.

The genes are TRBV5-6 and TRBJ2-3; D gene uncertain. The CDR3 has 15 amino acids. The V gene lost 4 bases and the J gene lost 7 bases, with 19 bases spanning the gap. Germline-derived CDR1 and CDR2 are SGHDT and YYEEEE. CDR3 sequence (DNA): TGTGCCAGCAGCCTGGCGGCAGGCGAACCGAATACGCAGTATTTT. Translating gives CASSLAAGEPNTQYF.

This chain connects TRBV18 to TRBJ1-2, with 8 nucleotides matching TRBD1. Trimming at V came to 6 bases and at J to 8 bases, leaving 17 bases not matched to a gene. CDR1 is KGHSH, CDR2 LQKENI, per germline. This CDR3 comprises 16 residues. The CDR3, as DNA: TGTGCCAGCTCTGGTGACGGACAGGGAGGGCCTAACGGCTACACCTTC. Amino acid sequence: CASSGDGQGGPNGYTF.

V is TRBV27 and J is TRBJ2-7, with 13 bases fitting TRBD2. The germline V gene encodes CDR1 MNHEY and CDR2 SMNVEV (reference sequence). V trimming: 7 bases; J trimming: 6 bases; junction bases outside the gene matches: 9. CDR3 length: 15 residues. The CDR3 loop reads CASTLLAGGPGEQYF. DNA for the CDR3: TGTGCCAGCACCCTACTAGCGGGAGGGCCTGGCGAGCAGTACTTC.

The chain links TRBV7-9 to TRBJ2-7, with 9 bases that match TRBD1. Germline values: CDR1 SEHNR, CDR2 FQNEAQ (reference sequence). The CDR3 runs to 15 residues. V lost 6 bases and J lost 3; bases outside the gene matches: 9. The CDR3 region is CASSSTGGFFYEQYF. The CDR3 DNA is TGTGCCAGCAGTTCGACAGGGGGTTTTTTCTACGAGCAGTACTTC.

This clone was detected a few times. The DNA for the CDR3 is TGTGCCAGCGGGGGACAGCCAAACTATGGCTACACCTTC. Translating it yields CASGGQPNYGYTF. The chain employs TRBV2 and TRBJ1-2, with TRBD1 matching 7 bases. The junction had 5 bases not matched to a gene; V was cut back by 8 bases and J by 2 bases. The CDR3 extends over 13 amino acids. Germline CDR1 SNHLY, CDR2 FYNNEI.

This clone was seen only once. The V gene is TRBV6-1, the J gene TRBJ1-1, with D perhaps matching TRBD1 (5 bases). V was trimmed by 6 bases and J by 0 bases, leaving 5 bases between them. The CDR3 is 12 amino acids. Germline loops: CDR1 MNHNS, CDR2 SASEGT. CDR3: CASRQVNTEAFF. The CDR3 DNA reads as TGTGCCAGCAGACAGGTGAACACTGAAGCTTTCTTT.

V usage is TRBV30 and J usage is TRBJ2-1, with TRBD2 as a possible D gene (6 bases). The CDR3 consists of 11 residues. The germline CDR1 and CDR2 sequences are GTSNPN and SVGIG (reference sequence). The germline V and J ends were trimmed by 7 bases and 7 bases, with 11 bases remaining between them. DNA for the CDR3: TGTGCCTTGCGGGGAGGAAATGAGCAGTTCTTC. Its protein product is CALRGGNEQFF.

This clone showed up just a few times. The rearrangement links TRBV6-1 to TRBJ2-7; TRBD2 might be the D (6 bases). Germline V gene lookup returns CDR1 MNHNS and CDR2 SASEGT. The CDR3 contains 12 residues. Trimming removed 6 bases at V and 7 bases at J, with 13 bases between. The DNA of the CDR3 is TGTGCCAGCAGCAGGGCTCGGGGGGAGCAGTACTTC. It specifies CASSRARGEQYF.